These T cell receptor beta chains were read from a single sample in a study of T cell responses to AZD1222 COVID-19 vaccine. The table came from immunoSEQ multiplex PCR; TCRdb's copy has only in-frame clones and leaves some out. The data show roughly 150,000 clones, about nine tenths seen once. Sequenced here: peripheral blood, sampled on day 0 of AZD1222 vaccination. These receptors were obtained from an adult in good health. Both conserved end residues are part of each CDR3. The D gene is left open where the match is weak. Expanded clones get a size class; other rows say once, few or many, or leave the size out.

j_call d_call clone_size v_call cdr3_aa cdr3_nt
TRBJ1-1 - - TRBV6-6 CASRGGLSRGEAFF TGTGCCAGCAGGGGAGGCCTTTCGCGGGGTGAAGCTTTCTTT
TRBJ1-4 - - TRBV5-1 CASSLGSSTNEKLFF TGCGCCAGCAGCTTGGGGTCTTCAACTAATGAAAAACTGTTTTTT
TRBJ2-3 - - TRBV19 CASSILLPGAGTDTQYF TGTGCCAGTAGTATCCTACTCCCGGGGGCCGGCACAGATACGCAGTATTTT
TRBJ2-5 - - TRBV2 CASSADVETQYF TGTGCCAGCAGTGCGGACGTAGAGACCCAGTACTTC
TRBJ2-5 - - TRBV15 CATSNLTETQYF TGTGCCACCAGCAACCTAACAGAGACCCAGTACTTC
TRBJ2-3 - once TRBV5-1 CASRLQWGGTDTQYF TGCGCCAGCAGGCTACAATGGGGGGGCACAGATACGCAGTATTTT
TRBJ2-5 TRBD2 - TRBV19 CASSDRLAGYQETQYF TGTGCCAGTAGTGACCGACTAGCGGGGTACCAAGAGACCCAGTACTTC
TRBJ1-1 TRBD1 - TRBV5-1 CASSLADGTGATEAFF TGCGCCAGCAGCTTGGCCGACGGGACAGGGGCCACTGAAGCTTTCTTT
TRBJ1-5 - - TRBV2 CASSEEEGNQPQHF TGTGCCAGCAGTGAGGAGGAGGGCAATCAGCCCCAGCATTTT
TRBJ2-1 TRBD1 - TRBV27 CASSWGTGGNEQFF TGTGCCAGCAGTTGGGGGACAGGTGGGAATGAGCAGTTCTTC
TRBJ2-1 - - TRBV6-5 CASRNKGGASFF TGTGCCAGCAGGAATAAGGGGGGGGCCTCGTTCTTC
TRBJ1-2 - - TRBV7-2 CASRLAGSRYGYTF TGTGCCAGCAGGCTCGCGGGGTCCCGCTATGGCTACACCTTC
TRBJ2-1 - - TRBV9 CASSVGPVGEQFF TGTGCCAGCAGCGTAGGTCCGGTGGGCGAGCAGTTCTTC
TRBJ2-1 - - TRBV7-8 CASSLAQSPTYNEQFF TGTGCCAGCAGCTTAGCGCAGAGTCCAACCTACAATGAGCAGTTCTTC
TRBJ2-6 - few TRBV6-5 CASRPSGANVLTF TGTGCCAGCAGACCCTCTGGGGCCAACGTCCTGACTTTC
TRBJ2-7 TRBD1 - TRBV13 CASSLQGVAEQYF TGTGCCAGCAGCTTACAGGGGGTGGCAGAGCAGTACTTC
TRBJ2-5 - - TRBV5-1 CASSPGGGSGETQYF TGCGCCAGCAGCCCCGGAGGGGGTTCCGGAGAGACCCAGTACTTC
TRBJ2-7 TRBD2 - TRBV5-6 CASSLQRGYYEQYF TGTGCCAGCAGCTTGCAGCGGGGGTACTACGAGCAGTACTTC
TRBJ2-5 - once TRBV24-1 CATSDSMHRVRETQYF TGTGCCACCAGTGATTCGATGCACAGGGTCCGAGAGACCCAGTACTTC
TRBJ1-1 TRBD1 - TRBV2 CASNNRGMNTEAFF TGTGCCAGCAACAACAGGGGCATGAACACTGAAGCTTTCTTT
TRBJ2-7 - - TRBV6-1 CASSEALPGAHEQYF TGTGCCAGCAGTGAAGCGCTTCCCGGGGCCCACGAGCAGTACTTC
TRBJ1-1 - - TRBV30 CAWNQQTTYTEAFF TGTGCCTGGAATCAACAGACGACCTACACTGAAGCTTTCTTT
TRBJ1-2 - few TRBV3-1/TRBV3-2 CASSRRHREDYGYTF TGTGCCAGCAGCCGCCGCCACAGGGAGGACTATGGCTACACCTTC
TRBJ1-2 TRBD1 few TRBV2 CASRGLGTGVFVTF TGTGCCAGCAGAGGACTTGGGACAGGGGTCTTCGTCACCTTC
TRBJ1-2 - - TRBV7-2 CASSYREGGGYTF TGTGCCAGCAGCTACAGGGAGGGCGGTGGCTACACCTTC
TRBJ1-6 - - TRBV10-3 CAIRDTYNSPLHF TGTGCCATCAGGGACACCTATAATTCACCCCTCCACTTT